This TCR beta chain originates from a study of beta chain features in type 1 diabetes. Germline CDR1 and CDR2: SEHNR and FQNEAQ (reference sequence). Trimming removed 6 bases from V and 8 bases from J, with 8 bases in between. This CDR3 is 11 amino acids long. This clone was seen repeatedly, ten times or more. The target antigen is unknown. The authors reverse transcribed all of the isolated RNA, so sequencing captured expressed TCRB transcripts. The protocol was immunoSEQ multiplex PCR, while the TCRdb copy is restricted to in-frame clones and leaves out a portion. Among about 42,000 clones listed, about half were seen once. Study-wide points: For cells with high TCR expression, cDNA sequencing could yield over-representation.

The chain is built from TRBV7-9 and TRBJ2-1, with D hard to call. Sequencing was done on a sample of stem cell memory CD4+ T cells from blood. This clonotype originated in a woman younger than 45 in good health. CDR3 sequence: CASSFIHEQFF. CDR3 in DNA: TGTGCCAGCAGTTTCATCCATGAGCAGTTCTTC.